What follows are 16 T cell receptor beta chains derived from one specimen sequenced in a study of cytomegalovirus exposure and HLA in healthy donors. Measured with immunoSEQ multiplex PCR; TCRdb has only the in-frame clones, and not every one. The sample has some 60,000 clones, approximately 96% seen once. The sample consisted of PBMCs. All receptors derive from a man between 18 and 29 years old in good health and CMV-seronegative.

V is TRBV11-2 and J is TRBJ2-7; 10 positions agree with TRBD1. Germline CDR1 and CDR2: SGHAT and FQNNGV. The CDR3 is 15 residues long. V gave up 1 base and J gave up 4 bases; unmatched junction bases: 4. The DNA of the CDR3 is TGTGCCAGCAGCTTAGTCGGGACAGGGGCGTACGAGCAGTACTTC. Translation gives CASSLVGTGAYEQYF. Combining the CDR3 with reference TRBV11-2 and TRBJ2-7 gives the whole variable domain EAGVAQSPRYKIIEKRQSVAFWCNPISGHATLYWYQQILGQGPKLLIQFQNNGVVDDSQLPKDRFSAERLKGVDSTLKIQPAKLEDSAVYLCASSLVGTGAYEQYFGPGTRLTVT.

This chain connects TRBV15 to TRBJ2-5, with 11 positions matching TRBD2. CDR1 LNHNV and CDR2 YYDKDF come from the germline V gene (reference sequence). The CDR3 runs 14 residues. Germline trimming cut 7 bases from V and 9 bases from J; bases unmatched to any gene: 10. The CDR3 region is CATTLGTSGEAQYF. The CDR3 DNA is TGTGCCACCACCCTGGGGACTAGCGGTGAGGCCCAGTACTTC.

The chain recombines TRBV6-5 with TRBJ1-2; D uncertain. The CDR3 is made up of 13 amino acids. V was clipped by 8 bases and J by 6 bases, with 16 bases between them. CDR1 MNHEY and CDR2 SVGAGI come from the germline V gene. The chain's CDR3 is CASRGRAGDGYTF. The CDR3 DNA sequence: TGTGCCAGCCGCGGACGGGCCGGGGATGGCTACACCTTC.

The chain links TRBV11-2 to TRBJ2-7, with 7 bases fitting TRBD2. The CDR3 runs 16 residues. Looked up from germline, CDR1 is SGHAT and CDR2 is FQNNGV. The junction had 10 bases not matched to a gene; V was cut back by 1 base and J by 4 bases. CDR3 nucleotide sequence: TGTGCCAGCAGCTTAGCCGAGGCCGAGGGAGGGTACGAGCAGTACTTC. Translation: CASSLAEAEGGYEQYF.

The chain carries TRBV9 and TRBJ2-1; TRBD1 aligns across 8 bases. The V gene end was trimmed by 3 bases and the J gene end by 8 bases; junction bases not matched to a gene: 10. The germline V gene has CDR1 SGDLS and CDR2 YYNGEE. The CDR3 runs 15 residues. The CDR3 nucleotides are TGTGCCAGCAGCGCGGATTCCGGGACAGGCGATGAGCAGTTCTTC. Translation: CASSADSGTGDEQFF.

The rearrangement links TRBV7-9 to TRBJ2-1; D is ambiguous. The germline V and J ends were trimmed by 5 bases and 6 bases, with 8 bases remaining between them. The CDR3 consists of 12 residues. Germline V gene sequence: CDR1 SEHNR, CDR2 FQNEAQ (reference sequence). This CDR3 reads CASSRSINEQFF. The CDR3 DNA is TGTGCCAGCAGCCGAAGCATCAATGAGCAGTTCTTC.

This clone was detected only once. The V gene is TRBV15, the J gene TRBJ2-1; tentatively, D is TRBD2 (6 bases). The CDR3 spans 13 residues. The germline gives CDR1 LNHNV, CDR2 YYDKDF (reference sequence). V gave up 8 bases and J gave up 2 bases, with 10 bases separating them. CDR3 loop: CATGREPYNEQFF. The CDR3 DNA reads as TGTGCCACCGGACGGGAGCCCTACAATGAGCAGTTCTTC.

CDR3 DNA: TGCGCCAGCAGCCAGCCGGGACAGAAGGGGGACTACACCTTC. Residues: CASSQPGQKGDYTF. The chain carries TRBV4-1 and TRBJ1-2, with 7 nucleotides matching TRBD1. The V gene end was trimmed by 3 bases and the J gene end by 10 bases; junction bases not matched to a gene: 11. The germline CDR1 and CDR2 sequences are MGHRA and YSYEKL. This CDR3 spans 14 amino acids.

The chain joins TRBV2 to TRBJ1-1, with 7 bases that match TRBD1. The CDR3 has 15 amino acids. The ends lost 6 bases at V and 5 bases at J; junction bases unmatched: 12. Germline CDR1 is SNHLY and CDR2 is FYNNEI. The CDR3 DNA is TGTGCCAGCAGCAAATTCGACAGGGTAAGGACTGAAGCTTTCTTT. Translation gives CASSKFDRVRTEAFF.

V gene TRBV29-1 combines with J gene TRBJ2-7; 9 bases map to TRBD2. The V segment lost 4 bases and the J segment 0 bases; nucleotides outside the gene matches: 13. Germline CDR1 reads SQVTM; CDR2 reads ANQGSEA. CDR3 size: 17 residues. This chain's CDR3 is CSVGGLLAGSPSYEQYF. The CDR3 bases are TGCAGCGTTGGGGGGTTACTAGCGGGCTCTCCCTCCTACGAGCAGTACTTC.

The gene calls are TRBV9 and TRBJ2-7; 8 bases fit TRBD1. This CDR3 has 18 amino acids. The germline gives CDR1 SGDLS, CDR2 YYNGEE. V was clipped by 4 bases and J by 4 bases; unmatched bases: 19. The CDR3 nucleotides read TGTGCCAGCAGCCCCCAGGCTGGGGGCAGGGGGCTTATATACGAGCAGTACTTC. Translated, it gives CASSPQAGGRGLIYEQYF.

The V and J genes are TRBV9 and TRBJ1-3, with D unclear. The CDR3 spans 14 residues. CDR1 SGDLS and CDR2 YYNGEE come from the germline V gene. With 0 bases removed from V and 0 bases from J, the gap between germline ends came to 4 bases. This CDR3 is CASSVGASGNTIYF. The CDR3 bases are TGTGCCAGCAGCGTAGGAGCCTCTGGAAACACCATATATTTT.

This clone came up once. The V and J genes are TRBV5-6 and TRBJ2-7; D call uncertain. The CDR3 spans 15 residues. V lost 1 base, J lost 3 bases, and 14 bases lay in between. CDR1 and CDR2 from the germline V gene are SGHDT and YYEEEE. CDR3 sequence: CASSLYDATLYEQYF. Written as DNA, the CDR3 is TGTGCCAGCAGCTTGTACGATGCGACTCTCTACGAGCAGTACTTC.

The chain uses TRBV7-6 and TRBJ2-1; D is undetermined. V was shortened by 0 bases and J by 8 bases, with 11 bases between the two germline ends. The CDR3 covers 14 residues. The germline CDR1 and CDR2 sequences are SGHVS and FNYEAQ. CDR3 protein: CASSLAVESDEQFF. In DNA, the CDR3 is TGTGCCAGCAGCTTAGCTGTTGAATCGGATGAGCAGTTCTTC.

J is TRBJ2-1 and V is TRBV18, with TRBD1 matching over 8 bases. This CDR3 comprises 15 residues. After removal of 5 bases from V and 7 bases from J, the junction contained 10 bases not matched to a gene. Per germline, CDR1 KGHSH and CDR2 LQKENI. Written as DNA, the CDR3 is TGTGCCAGCTCAAGCTCCGCCAGGGGGCAGAATGAGCAGTTCTTC. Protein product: CASSSSARGQNEQFF.

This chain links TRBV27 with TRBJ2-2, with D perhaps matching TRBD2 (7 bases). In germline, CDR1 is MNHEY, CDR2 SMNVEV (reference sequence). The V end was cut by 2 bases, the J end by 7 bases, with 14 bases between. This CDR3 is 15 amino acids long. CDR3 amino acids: CASSLRGIAGGELFF. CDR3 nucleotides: TGTGCCAGCAGTTTAAGGGGGATAGCGGGCGGGGAGCTGTTTTTT.